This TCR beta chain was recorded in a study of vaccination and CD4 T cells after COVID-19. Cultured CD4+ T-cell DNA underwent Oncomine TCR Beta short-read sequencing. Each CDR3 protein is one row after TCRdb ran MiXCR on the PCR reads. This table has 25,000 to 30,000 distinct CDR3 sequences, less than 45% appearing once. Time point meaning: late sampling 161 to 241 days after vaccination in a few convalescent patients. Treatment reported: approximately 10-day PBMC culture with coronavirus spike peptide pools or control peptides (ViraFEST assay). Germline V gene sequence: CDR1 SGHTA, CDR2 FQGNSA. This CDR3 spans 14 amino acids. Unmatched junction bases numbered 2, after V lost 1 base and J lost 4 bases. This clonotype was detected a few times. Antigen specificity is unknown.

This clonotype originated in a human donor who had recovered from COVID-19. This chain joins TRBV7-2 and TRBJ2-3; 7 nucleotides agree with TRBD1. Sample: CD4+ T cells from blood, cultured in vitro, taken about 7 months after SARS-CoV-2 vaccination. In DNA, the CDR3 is TGTGCCAGCAGCTTAGGTCAGGGGGCAGATACGCAGTATTTT. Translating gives CASSLGQGADTQYF.